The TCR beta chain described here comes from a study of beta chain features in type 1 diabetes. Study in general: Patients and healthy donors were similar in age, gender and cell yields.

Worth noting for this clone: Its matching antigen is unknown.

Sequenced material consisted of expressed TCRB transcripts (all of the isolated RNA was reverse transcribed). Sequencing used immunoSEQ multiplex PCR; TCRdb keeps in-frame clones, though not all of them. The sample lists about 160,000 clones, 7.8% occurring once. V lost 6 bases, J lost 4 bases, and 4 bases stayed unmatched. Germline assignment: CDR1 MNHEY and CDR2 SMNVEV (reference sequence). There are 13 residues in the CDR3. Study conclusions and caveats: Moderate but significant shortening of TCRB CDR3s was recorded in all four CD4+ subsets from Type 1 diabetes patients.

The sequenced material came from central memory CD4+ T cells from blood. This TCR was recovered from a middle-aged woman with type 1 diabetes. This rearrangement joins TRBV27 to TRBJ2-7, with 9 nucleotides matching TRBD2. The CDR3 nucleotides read TGTGCCAGCAGGGCCGGACTAGCGTACGAGCAGTACTTC. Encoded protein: CASRAGLAYEQYF.